This entry lists 5 T cell receptor beta chains sequenced from one sample in a study of blood T cell repertoires in COVID-19 (dated by TCRdb to the early 2020s). Libraries were prepared through the immunoSEQ multiplex PCR assay. TCRdb holds this immuneACCESS table with in-frame rearrangements only. Some clones are missing; in checked studies, unresolved V genes explain under half, and the rest has no known cause. The table for this sample lists 200,000 or so clones; roughly 80% of them were counted only once. The ten top clones hold roughly 5.1% of the sample. The sample consisted of peripheral blood. The source is a woman younger than 45 with acute or convalescent COVID-19.

This chain joins TRBV5-4 and TRBJ1-5; D uncertain. Trimming took 1 base from V and 3 from J, leaving 23 bases between them. CDR1 is SGHNT and CDR2 is YYREEE in the germline V gene (reference sequence). This CDR3 comprises 19 residues. Written as DNA, the CDR3 is TGTGCCAGCAGCTTGCGGGTTCGGGATAGCGGAGGTCACAATCAGCCCCAGCATTTT. As protein: CASSLRVRDSGGHNQPQHF.

The V gene is TRBV2, the J gene TRBJ2-3; no clear D gene. The CDR3 runs 13 residues. Trimming stripped 9 bases from V and 3 bases from J, with 13 bases between. Looked up from germline, CDR1 is SNHLY and CDR2 is FYNNEI. In DNA, the CDR3 is TGTGCCAGTAAACGCCAGGCGACAGATACGCAGTATTTT. Amino acids: CASKRQATDTQYF.

This chain uses TRBV30 with TRBJ1-3, with D tentatively TRBD1 (6 bases). Germline V gives CDR1 GTSNPN, CDR2 SVGIG (reference sequence). CDR3 length equals 15 residues. The V and J ends lost 6 bases and 4 bases respectively, with 19 bases between them. This chain's CDR3 is CACPRPGDIGNTIYF. DNA for the CDR3: TGTGCCTGCCCCCGACCCGGGGACATCGGAAACACCATATATTTT.

The chain has TRBV6-5 and TRBJ1-4; D remains ambiguous. This CDR3 has 16 residues. Germline V gives CDR1 MNHEY, CDR2 SVGAGI. V lost 4 bases to trimming and J lost 0 bases, with 12 bases between them. CDR3 coding DNA: TGTGCCAGCAGTTTCCGGTTACTTGCAACTAATGAAAAACTGTTTTTT. The encoded protein is CASSFRLLATNEKLFF.

The table lists this clone with a count of one. The V call is TRBV28, the J call TRBJ1-5, with 9 bases fitting TRBD1. V shed 5 bases, J shed 6 bases, and the junction held 8 bases outside the gene matches. The CDR3 sequence is 15 residues long. Germline V gene lookup returns CDR1 MDHEN and CDR2 SYDVKM. The CDR3, as DNA: TGTGCCAGCAGTAGGGACAGGGAGGGGGCTCAGCCCCAGCATTTT. This gives the protein CASSRDREGAQPQHF.